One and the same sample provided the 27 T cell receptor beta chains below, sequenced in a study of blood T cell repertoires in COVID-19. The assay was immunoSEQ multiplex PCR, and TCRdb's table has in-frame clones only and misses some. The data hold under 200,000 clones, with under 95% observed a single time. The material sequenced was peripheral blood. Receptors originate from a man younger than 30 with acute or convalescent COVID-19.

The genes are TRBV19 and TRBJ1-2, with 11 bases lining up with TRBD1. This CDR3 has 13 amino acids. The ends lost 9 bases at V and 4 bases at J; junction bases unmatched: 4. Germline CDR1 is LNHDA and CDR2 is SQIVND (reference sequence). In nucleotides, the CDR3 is TGTGCCAGCCGGGACAGGGGGACCTATGGCTACACCTTC. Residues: CASRDRGTYGYTF.

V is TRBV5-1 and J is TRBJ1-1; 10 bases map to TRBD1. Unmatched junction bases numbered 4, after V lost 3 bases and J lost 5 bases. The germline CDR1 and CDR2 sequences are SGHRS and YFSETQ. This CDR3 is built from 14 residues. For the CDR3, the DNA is TGCGCCAGCAGCTCGGGACAGGGGACAACTGAAGCTTTCTTT. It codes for CASSSGQGTTEAFF.

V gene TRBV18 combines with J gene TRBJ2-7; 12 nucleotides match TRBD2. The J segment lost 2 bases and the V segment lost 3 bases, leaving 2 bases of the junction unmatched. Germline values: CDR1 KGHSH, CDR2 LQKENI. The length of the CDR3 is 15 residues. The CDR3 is CASSPLAGGPYEQYF. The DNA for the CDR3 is TGTGCCAGCTCACCTCTAGCGGGAGGGCCCTACGAGCAGTACTTC.

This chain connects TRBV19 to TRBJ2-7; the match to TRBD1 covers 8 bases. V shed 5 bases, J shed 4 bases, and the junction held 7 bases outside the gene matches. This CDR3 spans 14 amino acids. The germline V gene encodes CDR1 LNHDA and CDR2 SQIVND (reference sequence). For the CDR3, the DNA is TGTGCCAGTAGTGACGACAGGGGAAGTTACGAGCAGTACTTC. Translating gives CASSDDRGSYEQYF.

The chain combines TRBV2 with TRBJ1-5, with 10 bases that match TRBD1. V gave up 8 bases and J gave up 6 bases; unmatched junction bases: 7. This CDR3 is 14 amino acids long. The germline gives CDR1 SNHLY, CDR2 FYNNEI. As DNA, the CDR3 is TGTGCCAGCGAGGAGACAGGGGGCCGTCAGCCCCAGCATTTT. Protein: CASEETGGRQPQHF. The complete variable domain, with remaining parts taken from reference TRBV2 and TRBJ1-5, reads EPEVTQTPSHQVTQMGQEVILRCVPISNHLYFYWYRQILGQKVEFLVSFYNNEISEKSEIFDDQFSVERPDGSNFTLKIRSTKLEDSAMYFCASEETGGRQPQHFGDGTRLSIL.

CDR3 region: CASSVRVWETQYF. DNA for the CDR3: TGTGCCAGCAGCGTACGGGTTTGGGAGACCCAGTACTTC. The chain employs TRBV9 and TRBJ2-5; the D is unclear. This CDR3 is 13 amino acids long. With 1 base removed from V and 5 bases from J, the gap between germline ends came to 9 bases. Per germline, CDR1 SGDLS and CDR2 YYNGEE.

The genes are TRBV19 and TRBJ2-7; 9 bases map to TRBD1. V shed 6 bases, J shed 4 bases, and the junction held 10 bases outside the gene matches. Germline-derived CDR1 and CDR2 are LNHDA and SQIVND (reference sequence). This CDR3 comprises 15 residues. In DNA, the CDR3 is TGTGCCAGTAGGCCTCCCGGGACAGGGCGGTACGAGCAGTACTTC. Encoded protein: CASRPPGTGRYEQYF.

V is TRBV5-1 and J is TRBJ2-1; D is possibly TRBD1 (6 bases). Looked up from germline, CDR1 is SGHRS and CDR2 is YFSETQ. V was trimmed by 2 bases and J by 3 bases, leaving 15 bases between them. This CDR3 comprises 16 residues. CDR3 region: CASSLTTGTIYNEQFF. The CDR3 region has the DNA TGCGCCAGCAGCTTAACAACCGGGACAATCTACAATGAGCAGTTCTTC.

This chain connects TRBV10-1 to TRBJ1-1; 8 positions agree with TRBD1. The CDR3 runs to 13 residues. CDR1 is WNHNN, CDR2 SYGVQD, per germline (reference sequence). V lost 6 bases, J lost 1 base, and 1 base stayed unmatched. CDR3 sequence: CASRGQGNTEAFF. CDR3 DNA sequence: TGCGCCAGCAGAGGACAGGGGAACACTGAAGCTTTCTTT.

The CDR3 DNA follows: TGCGCCAGCAGCGCGGGGACAGCCGGTGAAGCTTTCTTT. Translating it yields CASSAGTAGEAFF. The V gene is TRBV10-1, the J gene TRBJ1-1; 7 nucleotides line up with TRBD1. Trimming removed 6 bases from V and 7 bases from J; junction bases left unmatched: 8. The CDR3 has 13 amino acids. Germline V gives CDR1 WNHNN, CDR2 SYGVQD (reference sequence).

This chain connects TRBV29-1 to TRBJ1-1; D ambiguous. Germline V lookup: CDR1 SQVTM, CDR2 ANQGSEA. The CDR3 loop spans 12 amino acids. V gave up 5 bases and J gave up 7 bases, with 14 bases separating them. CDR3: CSVLVNSIEAFF. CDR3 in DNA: TGCAGCGTTCTGGTGAATAGCATTGAAGCTTTCTTT.

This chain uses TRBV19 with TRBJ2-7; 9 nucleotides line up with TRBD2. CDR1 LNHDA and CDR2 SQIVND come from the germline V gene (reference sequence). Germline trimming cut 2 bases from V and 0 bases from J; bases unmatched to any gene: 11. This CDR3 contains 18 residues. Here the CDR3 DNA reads TGTGCCAGTAGTATACGTGCGGGACTAGCCTCAAGCTCCTACGAGCAGTACTTC. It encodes CASSIRAGLASSSYEQYF.

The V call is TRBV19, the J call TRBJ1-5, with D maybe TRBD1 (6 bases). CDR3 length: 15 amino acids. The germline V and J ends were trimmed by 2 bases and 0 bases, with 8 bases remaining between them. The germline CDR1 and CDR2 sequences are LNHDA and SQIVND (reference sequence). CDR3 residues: CASSINRVSNQPQHF. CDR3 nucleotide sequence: TGTGCCAGTAGTATAAACAGGGTTAGCAATCAGCCCCAGCATTTT.

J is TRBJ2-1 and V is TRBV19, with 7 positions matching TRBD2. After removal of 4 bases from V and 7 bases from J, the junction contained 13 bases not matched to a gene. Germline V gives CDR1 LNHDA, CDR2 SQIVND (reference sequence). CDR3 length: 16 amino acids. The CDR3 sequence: CASSTLGGLGGNEQFF. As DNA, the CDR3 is TGTGCCAGTAGTACGCTGGGAGGACTAGGAGGTAATGAGCAGTTCTTC.

The CDR3 DNA sequence: TGCGCCAGCGGATTAGAGGGGGACCCTAATGAAAAACTGTTTTTT. Protein product: CASGLEGDPNEKLFF. The V call is TRBV5-1, the J call TRBJ1-4, with D perhaps TRBD1 (6 bases). Trimming removed 7 bases from V and 3 bases from J, with 16 bases in between. The V gene's germline CDR1 is SGHRS and CDR2 YFSETQ. The CDR3 runs to 15 residues.

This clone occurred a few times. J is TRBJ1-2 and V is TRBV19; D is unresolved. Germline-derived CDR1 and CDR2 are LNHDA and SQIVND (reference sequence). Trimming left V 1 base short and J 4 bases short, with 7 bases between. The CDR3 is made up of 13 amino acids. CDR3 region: CASSIGRFYGYTF. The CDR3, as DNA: TGTGCCAGTAGTATAGGTCGGTTCTATGGCTACACCTTC.

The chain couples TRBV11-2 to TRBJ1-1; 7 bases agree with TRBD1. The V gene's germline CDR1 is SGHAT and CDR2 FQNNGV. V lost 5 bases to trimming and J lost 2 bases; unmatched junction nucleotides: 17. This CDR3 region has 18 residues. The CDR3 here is CASSTRRDSWTSNTEAFF. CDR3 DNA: TGTGCCAGCAGCACAAGAAGGGACAGTTGGACTTCCAACACTGAAGCTTTCTTT.

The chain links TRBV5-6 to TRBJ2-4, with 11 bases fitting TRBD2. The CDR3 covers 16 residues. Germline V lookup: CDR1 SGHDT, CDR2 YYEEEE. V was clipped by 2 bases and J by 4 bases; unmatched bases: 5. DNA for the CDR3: TGTGCCAGCAGCTTTTTAGCGGGAGGGTCGAAAAACATTCAGTACTTC. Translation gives CASSFLAGGSKNIQYF.

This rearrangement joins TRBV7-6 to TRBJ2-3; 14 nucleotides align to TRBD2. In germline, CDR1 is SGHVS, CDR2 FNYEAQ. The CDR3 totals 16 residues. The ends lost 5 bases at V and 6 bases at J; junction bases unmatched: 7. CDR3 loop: CASSGWTSGRLDTQYF. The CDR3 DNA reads TGTGCCAGCAGCGGATGGACTAGCGGGAGGTTGGATACGCAGTATTTT.

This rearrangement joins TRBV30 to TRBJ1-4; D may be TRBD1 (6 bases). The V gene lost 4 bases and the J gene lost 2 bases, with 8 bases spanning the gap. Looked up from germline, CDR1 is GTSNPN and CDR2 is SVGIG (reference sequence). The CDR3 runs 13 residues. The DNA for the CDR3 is TGTGCCTGGAACAGGGTCACTAATGAAAAACTGTTTTTT. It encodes CAWNRVTNEKLFF.

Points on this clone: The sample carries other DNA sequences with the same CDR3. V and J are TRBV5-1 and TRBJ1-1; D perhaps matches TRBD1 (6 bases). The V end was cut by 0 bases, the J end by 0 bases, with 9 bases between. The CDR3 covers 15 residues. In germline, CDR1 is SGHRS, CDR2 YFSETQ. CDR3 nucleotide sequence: TGCGCCAGCAGCTTGGCAGGACAGATGAACACTGAAGCTTTCTTT. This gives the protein CASSLAGQMNTEAFF.

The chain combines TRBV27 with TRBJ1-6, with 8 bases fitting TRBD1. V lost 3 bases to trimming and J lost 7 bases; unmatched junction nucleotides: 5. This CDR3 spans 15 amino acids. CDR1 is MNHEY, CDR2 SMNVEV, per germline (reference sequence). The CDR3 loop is CASSFFGQGNSPLHF. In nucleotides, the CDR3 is TGTGCCAGCAGTTTCTTCGGACAGGGAAATTCACCCCTCCACTTT.

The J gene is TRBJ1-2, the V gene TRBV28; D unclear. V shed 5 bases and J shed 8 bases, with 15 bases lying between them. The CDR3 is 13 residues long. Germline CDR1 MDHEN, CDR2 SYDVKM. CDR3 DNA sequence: TGTGCCAGCAGTCCGCCCGGTGCTCGGGGCTACACCTTC. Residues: CASSPPGARGYTF.

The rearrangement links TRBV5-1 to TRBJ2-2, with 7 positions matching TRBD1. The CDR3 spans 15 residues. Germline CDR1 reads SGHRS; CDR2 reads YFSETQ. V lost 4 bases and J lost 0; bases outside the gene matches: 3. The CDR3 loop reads CASSVQGSNTGELFF. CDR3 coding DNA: TGCGCCAGCAGCGTACAGGGGTCGAACACCGGGGAGCTGTTTTTT.

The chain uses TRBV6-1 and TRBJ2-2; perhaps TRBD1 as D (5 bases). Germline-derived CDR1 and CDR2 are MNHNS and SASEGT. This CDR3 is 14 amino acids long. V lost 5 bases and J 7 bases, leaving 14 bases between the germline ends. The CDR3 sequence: CASSSQPQGGELFF. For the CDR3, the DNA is TGTGCCAGCAGTTCCCAGCCTCAGGGCGGGGAGCTGTTTTTT.

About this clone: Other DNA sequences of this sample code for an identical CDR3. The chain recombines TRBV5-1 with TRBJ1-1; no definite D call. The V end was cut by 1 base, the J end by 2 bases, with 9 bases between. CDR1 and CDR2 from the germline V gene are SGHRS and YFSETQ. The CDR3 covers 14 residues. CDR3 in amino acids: CASSLSTVNTEAFF. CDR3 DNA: TGCGCCAGCAGCTTGTCTACAGTTAACACTGAAGCTTTCTTT.

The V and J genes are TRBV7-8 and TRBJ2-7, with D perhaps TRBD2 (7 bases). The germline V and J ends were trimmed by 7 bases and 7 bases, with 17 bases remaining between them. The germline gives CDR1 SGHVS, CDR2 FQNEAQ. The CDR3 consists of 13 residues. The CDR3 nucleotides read TGTGCCAGCACCGCGGGGGCGGAGATAGAGCAGTACTTC. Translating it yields CASTAGAEIEQYF.